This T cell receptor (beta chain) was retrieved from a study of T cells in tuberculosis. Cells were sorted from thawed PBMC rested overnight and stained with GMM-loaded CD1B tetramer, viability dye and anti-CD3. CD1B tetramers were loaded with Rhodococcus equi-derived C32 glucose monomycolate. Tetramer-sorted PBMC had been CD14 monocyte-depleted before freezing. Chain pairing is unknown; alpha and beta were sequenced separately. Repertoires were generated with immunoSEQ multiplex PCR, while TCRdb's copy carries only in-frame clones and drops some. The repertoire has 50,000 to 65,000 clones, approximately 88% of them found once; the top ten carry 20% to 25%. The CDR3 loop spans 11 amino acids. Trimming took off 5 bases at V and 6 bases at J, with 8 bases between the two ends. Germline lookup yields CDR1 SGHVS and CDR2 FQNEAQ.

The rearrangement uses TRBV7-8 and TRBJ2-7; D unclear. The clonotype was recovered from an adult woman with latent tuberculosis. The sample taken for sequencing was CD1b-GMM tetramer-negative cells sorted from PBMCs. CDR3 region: CASSALGEQYF. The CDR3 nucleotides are TGTGCCAGCAGCGCCCTCGGCGAGCAGTACTTC.